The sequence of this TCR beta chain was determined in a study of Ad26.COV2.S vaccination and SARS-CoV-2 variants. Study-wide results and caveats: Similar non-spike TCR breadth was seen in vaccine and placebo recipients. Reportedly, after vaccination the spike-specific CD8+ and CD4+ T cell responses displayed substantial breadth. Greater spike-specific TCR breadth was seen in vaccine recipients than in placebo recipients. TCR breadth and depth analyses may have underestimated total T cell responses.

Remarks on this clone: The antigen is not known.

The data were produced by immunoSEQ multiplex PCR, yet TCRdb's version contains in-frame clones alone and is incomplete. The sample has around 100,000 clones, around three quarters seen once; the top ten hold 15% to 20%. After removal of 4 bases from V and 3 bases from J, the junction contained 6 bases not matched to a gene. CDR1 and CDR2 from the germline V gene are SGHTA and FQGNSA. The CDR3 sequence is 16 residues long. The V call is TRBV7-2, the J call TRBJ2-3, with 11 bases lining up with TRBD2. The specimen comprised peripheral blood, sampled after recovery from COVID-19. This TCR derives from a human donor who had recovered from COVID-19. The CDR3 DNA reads TGTGCCAGCAGCTATTGGACTAGCGGGTCGACAGATACGCAGTATTTT. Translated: CASSYWTSGSTDTQYF.